Below, one T cell receptor (beta chain) is given with its context. This clonotype was recorded at least ten times. The antigen it binds to is not known. Within one base of it there is no much larger clone, and no base qualities were kept. From the germline V gene, CDR1 is SQVTM and CDR2 is ANQGSEA. CDR3 length: 12 amino acids, cysteine to phenylalanine. CDR3 DNA is the only sequence kept; it has 36 bases, read in frame from the first base. Trimming takes 7 bases off V and 7 bases off J; junction bases not matched to a gene: 9. The receptor library was made with 5' RACE. Reads for this sample came from a NextSeq 500. The TCR library protocol attached unique molecular identifiers to individual cDNA molecules to correct for sequencing error and PCR bias. Both TCR alpha and beta chains were sequenced, and tight co-correlation was observed between alpha and beta sequence abundances in each sample. As for the authors' bioinformatics: Decombinator V4 was used to annotate the V gene, J gene and CDR3 of the TCR sequences. TCRs were defined as expanded if a significant change between any two time points was detected under a Poisson model with p below 0.0001. TCR abundances were normalised to the total number of TCRs sequenced in each sample and reported as counts per million. TRAV1-2 paired with TRAJ12, TRAJ20 or TRAJ33 defined MAIT TCRs, while TRAV10 paired with TRAJ18 defined iNKT TCRs. A search of VDJdb, accessed on 1 November 2021, was run for TCRs annotated to CMV, EBV and SARS-CoV-2, with TCRs annotated for multiple antigens excluded. The public reads were reanalyzed by TCRdb: fastp trimming at Q25, MiXCR alignment, in-frame beta chains only. Rows with one shared CDR3 protein collapse into an entry with the most common genes and DNA. These V and J calls rely on TCRdb rather than the paper's analysis. The sample table shows tens of thousands of distinct CDR3 sequences, and 16% are seen once. Together, the top ten hold 4.5% to 6% of the sample.

A case-control design nested within a healthcare worker cohort in London, UK, was used, with weekly nasopharyngeal swab PCR tests and blood sampling performed. Between 23 and 31 March 2020, the week of the UK lockdown, healthcare workers were enrolled and then followed up weekly for as long as 16 weeks. This record belongs to a study of early T cells in non-severe SARS-CoV-2 infection (dated by TCRdb to the early 2020s). Notes on the research overall: Because TCR sequencing was done on bulk RNA from unsorted whole blood, the alpha and beta chains could not be paired.

The study at large found these results: VDJdb matching was skewed toward anti-spike CD8 responses and likely underestimated virus-specific expansions by missing private and CD4 specificities.

The chain is made from TRBV29-1 and TRBJ1-2; the junction holds 7 bases that match TRBD1. Sequencing was performed on whole blood, taken at baseline. The clonotype comes from an adult who was a healthcare worker with PCR-confirmed SARS-CoV-2 infection or an uninfected control (not recorded which). CDR3 sequence: CSAKQGRGGYTF. The bases read TGCAGCGCTAAACAGGGGCGAGGTGGCTACACCTTC.